The clone carrying this TCR beta chain showed up just a few times. As yet, its antigen is unknown. The sequenced fragment ends 3 residues before the CDR3 boundary, so the rest is inferred from the germline J gene. The source of the sample is a study of T cell clonality in common variable immunodeficiency. Regarding the study as a whole: Reportedly, TCR beta sequences from common variable immunodeficiency showed fewer deletions and N-nucleotide insertions.

Using immunoSEQ multiplex PCR, the repertoire was profiled, and TCRdb retains in-frame clones only, with some absent. The table lists 25,000 to 35,000 clones, with no singletons. Trimming pared 5 bases from V and 7 bases from J, leaving 9 bases between. The CDR3 length is 12 residues. Germline V gene lookup returns CDR1 SNHLY and CDR2 FYNNEI. The V gene is TRBV2, the J gene TRBJ2-1; D ambiguous. This sequence was found in a human donor with common variable immunodeficiency. Material: peripheral blood mononuclear cells. The part of the CDR3 DNA that was read is TGTGCCAGCAGTAAAGGCCTAAATGAG. Its protein product is CASSKGLNE. The full CDR3 sequence reads CASSKGLNEQFF.